This T cell receptor (beta chain) was retrieved from a study of blood T cell repertoires in COVID-19 (TCRdb year 2020). In the study overall: Samples covering the acute and convalescent phases of COVID-19 were provided by collaborators in the United States, Italy and Spain. The sample metadata nearly always contained a de-identified subject ID, COVID-19 status, age in years and sex. A freely available public database, intended as a resource for researchers studying the immune response to SARS-CoV-2, is where the repertoires were released. Deeply sampled blood TCRbeta repertoires from subjects exposed to, actively infected with, or recovered from COVID-19 were included in the dataset. The prospective study material was composed of cDNA or gDNA derived from T cells, B-cell-depleted T cells, or PBMCs. The samples were drawn from two sources: the first 160 participants of the ongoing ImmuneRACE study, and about 1,300 subjects contributed by 6 global collaborators. Where HLA class I and class II types were available, the types were taken from metadata supplied by the sample provider, not from assay-based typing.

TCRbeta CDR3 regions were amplified from genomic DNA by means of the immunoSEQ Assay, a bias-controlled multiplex PCR. As for the authors' bioinformatics: The number of nucleated cells in each sample was estimated by amplification of reference gene primers within the assay. To quantify the absolute abundance of each unique TCRbeta CDR3 rearrangement, sequence reads were collapsed and filtered. For each sample, productive Simpson clonality was calculated as the square root of Simpson's diversity index across productive rearrangements. The clones in this table, taken by TCRdb from immuneACCESS, are in-frame only. Not every clone is retained; where verified, under half of the shortfall comes from an unresolved V gene, and the cause of the rest is unknown. That table gives V, J and clone size, and the DNA gave D and trimming. Here the sample has 72,000 or so clones; approximately 86% occur a single time. The ten largest clonotypes hold around 14% of the sample.

A word on this clone: It has no known antigen specificity. Within one base of it there is no much larger clone, and no base qualities were kept.

Results the study describes overall, beyond this receptor: Clinical and demographic metadata were provided uncurated, with the amount varying by source and participant.

Its CDR3 holds 15 amino acids, cysteine through phenylalanine. The CDR3 DNA has 45 bases and is translated from base 1. CDR1 and CDR2 are read off the germline V gene (reference sequence) as SEHNR and FQNEAQ. Here V drops 3 bases and J drops 7 bases, and the junction holds 6 bases not matched to any gene. Whole blood was collected in K2EDTA tubes by collaborating institutions according to the institutions' own protocols. Collaborator samples were shipped for TCRbeta analysis as frozen whole blood, isolated PBMCs, or DNA extracted from either sample type. This TCR derives from a woman aged 60-75 years with acute or convalescent COVID-19. Recombination connected TRBV7-9 to TRBJ2-2; TRBD1 matches 9 bases in the middle. The specimen was peripheral blood. The sequenced DNA is TGTGCCAGCAGCTTCCTGACAGGGGGTAGCGGGGAGCTGTTTTTT. It translates as CASSFLTGGSGELFF.